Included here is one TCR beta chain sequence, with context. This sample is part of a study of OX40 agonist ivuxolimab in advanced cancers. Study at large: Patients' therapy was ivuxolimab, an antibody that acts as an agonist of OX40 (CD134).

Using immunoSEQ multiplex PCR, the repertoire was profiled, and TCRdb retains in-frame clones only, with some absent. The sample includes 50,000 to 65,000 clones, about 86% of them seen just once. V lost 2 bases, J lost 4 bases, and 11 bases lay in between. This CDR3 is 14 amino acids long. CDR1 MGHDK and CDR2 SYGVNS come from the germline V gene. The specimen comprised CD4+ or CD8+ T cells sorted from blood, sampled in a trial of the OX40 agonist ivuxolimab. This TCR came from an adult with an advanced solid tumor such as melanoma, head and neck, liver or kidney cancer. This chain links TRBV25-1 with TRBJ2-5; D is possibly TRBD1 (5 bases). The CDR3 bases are TGTGCCAGCAGTGAAGCCAGGGTAGGAGAGACCCAGTACTTC. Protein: CASSEARVGETQYF.